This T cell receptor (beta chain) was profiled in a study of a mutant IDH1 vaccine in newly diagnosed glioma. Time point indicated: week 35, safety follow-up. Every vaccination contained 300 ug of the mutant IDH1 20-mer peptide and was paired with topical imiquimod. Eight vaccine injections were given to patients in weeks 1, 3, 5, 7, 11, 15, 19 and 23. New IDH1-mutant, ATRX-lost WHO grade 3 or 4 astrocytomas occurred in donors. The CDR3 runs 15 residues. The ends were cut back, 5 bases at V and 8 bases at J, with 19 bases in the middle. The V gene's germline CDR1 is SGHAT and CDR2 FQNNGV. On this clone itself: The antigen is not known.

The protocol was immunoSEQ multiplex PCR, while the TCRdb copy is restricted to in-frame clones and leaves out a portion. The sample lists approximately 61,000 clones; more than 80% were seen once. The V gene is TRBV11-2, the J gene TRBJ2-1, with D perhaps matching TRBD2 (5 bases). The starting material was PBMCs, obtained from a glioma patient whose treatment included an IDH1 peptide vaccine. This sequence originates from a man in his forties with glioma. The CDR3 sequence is CASSRWERSRDEQFF. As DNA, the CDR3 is TGTGCCAGCAGCCGGTGGGAGCGATCACGGGATGAGCAGTTCTTC.